The 13 T cell receptor beta chains presented below share a single source sample, sequenced in a study of T cell responses to AZD1222 COVID-19 vaccine. Generated by immunoSEQ multiplex PCR, the TCRdb table keeps only in-frame clones and is missing some. The top ten hold approximately 1.6% of the sample, which has 150,000 to 180,000 clones, 90% to 95% seen once. The sequences come from peripheral blood, collected 28 days after the second AZD1222 dose. All receptors derive from an adult who received the AZD1222 COVID-19 vaccine.

The DNA of the CDR3 is TGTGCCAGCAGTTTGGGGGCCGGTGTCACCGGGGAGCTGTTTTTT. Amino acids: CASSLGAGVTGELFF. The chain couples TRBV28 to TRBJ2-2, with TRBD1 as a possible D gene (6 bases). This CDR3 contains 15 residues. In germline, CDR1 is MDHEN, CDR2 SYDVKM. V gave up 3 bases and J gave up 4 bases, with 12 bases separating them.

This clone occurred once. The rearrangement links TRBV4-1 to TRBJ2-5; TRBD2 matches at 7 bases. Trimming at V came to 1 base and at J to 5 bases, leaving 10 bases not matched to a gene. The germline gives CDR1 MGHRA, CDR2 YSYEKL. This CDR3 region has 16 residues. In DNA, the CDR3 is TGCGCCAGCAGCCAAGGTGACGGCCCGCGGGGGGAGACCCAGTACTTC. Amino acid sequence: CASSQGDGPRGETQYF.

The rearrangement uses TRBV7-9 and TRBJ1-1; no definite D call. Trimming left V 5 bases short and J 2 bases short, with 12 bases between. CDR3 length: 14 residues. Germline V gene data show CDR1 as SEHNR and CDR2 as FQNEAQ (reference sequence). The CDR3 region has the DNA TGTGCCAGCAGCCCCGACCGCCGAAACACTGAAGCTTTCTTT. Protein sequence: CASSPDRRNTEAFF.

This chain links TRBV6-5 with TRBJ1-1; 8 bases are a match to TRBD1. J lost 8 bases, V lost 0 bases, and 11 bases had no gene match. Germline V CDR1 and CDR2: MNHEY, SVGAGI. The CDR3 has 16 amino acids. The chain's CDR3 is CASSYSGAGGGVEAFF. The CDR3 DNA reads TGTGCCAGCAGTTACTCTGGGGCAGGGGGCGGTGTAGAAGCTTTCTTT.

This chain connects TRBV30 to TRBJ2-7; no reliable D call. Between the trimmed V and J ends, which lost 3 bases and 2 bases, there was a span of 20 bases. This CDR3 contains 16 residues. Germline V gene lookup returns CDR1 GTSNPN and CDR2 SVGIG (reference sequence). For the CDR3, the DNA is TGTGCCTGGAGCTCCAAGGGCAGTGGAAGAACCTACGAGCAGTACTTC. Protein product: CAWSSKGSGRTYEQYF. The full variable domain, with the rest looked up from reference TRBV30 and TRBJ2-7, is SQTIHQWPATLVQPVGSPLSLECTVEGTSNPNLYWYRQAAGRGLQLLFYSVGIGQISSEVPQNLSASRPQDRQFILSSKKLLLSDSGFYLCAWSSKGSGRTYEQYFGPGTRLTVT.

The chain recombines TRBV19 with TRBJ1-3, with D uncertain. The V and J ends lost 6 bases and 2 bases respectively, with 11 bases between them. The CDR3 runs 14 residues. CDR1 and CDR2 (germline): LNHDA, SQIVND (reference sequence). Written as DNA, the CDR3 is TGTGCCAGTAGGACGGCGGGTACTGGAAACACCATATATTTT. It codes for CASRTAGTGNTIYF.

This clone showed up just once. V and J are TRBV3-1 (or the pseudogene TRBV3-2) and TRBJ1-1, with 10 bases matching TRBD1. The CDR3 spans 14 residues. The ends lost 4 bases at V and 3 bases at J; junction bases unmatched: 2. Germline CDR1 LGHDT, CDR2 YNNKEL (reference sequence). The chain's CDR3 is CASSRTGGDTEAFF. The CDR3 DNA is TGTGCCAGCAGCCGGACAGGGGGGGACACTGAAGCTTTCTTT.

The CDR3 DNA follows: TGTGCCAGCAGCCAAGGGGGACTAGCGGGAGTCACCGGGGAGCTGTTTTTT. Protein sequence: CASSQGGLAGVTGELFF. The chain has TRBV3-1 (or the pseudogene TRBV3-2) and TRBJ2-2; 14 bases agree with TRBD2. Germline V gives CDR1 LGHDT, CDR2 YNNKEL (reference sequence). With V trimmed by 1 base and J by 4 bases, 2 bases remained unmatched. The CDR3 is 17 residues long.

The chain joins TRBV7-2 to TRBJ1-4; TRBD1 is a possible D gene (5 bases). Looked up from germline, CDR1 is SGHTA and CDR2 is FQGNSA. V gave up 3 bases and J gave up 6 bases, with 11 bases separating them. This CDR3 has 14 residues. CDR3 protein: CASSLSGTDEKLFF. In DNA form, the CDR3 reads TGTGCCAGCAGCTTGTCCGGGACCGATGAAAAACTGTTTTTT. The full variable domain, with the rest looked up from reference TRBV7-2 and TRBJ1-4, is GAGVSQSPSNKVTEKGKDVELRCDPISGHTALYWYRQSLGQGLEFLIYFQGNSAPDKSGLPSDRFSAERTGGSVSTLTIQRTQQEDSAVYLCASSLSGTDEKLFFGSGTQLSVL.

The rearrangement joins TRBV5-4 to TRBJ1-2, with 9 bases aligning to TRBD1. This CDR3 has 15 amino acids. V dropped 4 bases and J dropped 2; count of bases not matched to a gene: 6. Germline V gives CDR1 SGHNT, CDR2 YYREEE (reference sequence). Here the CDR3 DNA reads TGTGCCAGCAGCCTCCGAACAGGGGGCAACTATGGCTACACCTTC. Residues: CASSLRTGGNYGYTF. The full variable domain, in which reference TRBV5-4 and TRBJ1-2 provide the parts outside the CDR3, is ETGVTQSPTHLIKTRGQQVTLRCSSQSGHNTVSWYQQALGQGPQFIFQYYREEENGRGNFPPRFSGLQFPNYSSELNVNALELDDSALYLCASSLRTGGNYGYTFGSGTRLTVV.

The rearrangement links TRBV7-2 to TRBJ1-4; D gene unclear. Deletions cut 6 bases from V and 8 bases from J, with 13 bases between. The length of the CDR3 is 13 residues. CDR1 and CDR2 (germline): SGHTA, FQGNSA. CDR3 amino acids: CASRLSGGEKLFF. In nucleotides, the CDR3 is TGTGCCAGCAGGCTATCTGGCGGCGAAAAACTGTTTTTT.

The V call is TRBV30, the J call TRBJ1-2; no clear D. The germline CDR1 and CDR2 sequences are GTSNPN and SVGIG (reference sequence). This CDR3 contains 11 residues. V was clipped by 1 base and J by 8 bases, with 8 bases between them. CDR3 loop: CAWSEVWGYTF. The CDR3 region has the DNA TGTGCCTGGAGTGAAGTGTGGGGCTACACCTTC. Full variable domain (outside the CDR3, taken from reference TRBV30 and TRBJ1-2): SQTIHQWPATLVQPVGSPLSLECTVEGTSNPNLYWYRQAAGRGLQLLFYSVGIGQISSEVPQNLSASRPQDRQFILSSKKLLLSDSGFYLCAWSEVWGYTFGSGTRLTVV.

The chain carries TRBV3-1 (or the pseudogene TRBV3-2) and TRBJ2-3; D call uncertain. V lost 0 bases and J 2 bases, leaving 6 bases between the germline ends. Germline CDR1 reads LGHDT; CDR2 reads YNNKEL (reference sequence). The CDR3 contains 14 residues. The CDR3 DNA reads TGTGCCAGCAGCCAAGAGAGCTACACAGATACGCAGTATTTT. Its translation is CASSQESYTDTQYF.